This T cell receptor (beta chain) was retrieved from a study of CD8 T cells in ankylosing spondylitis. General observations from the study: The study identified a TCR beta motif of roughly eight highly homologous variants that appeared characteristic of ankylosing spondylitis blood.

The CDR3 loop spans 15 amino acids. V was cut by 1 base and J by 2 bases, with 11 bases left in between. In the case of this clonotype: Antigen unknown.

Via MiXCR, TCRdb re-called the 5' RACE reads, giving one row per CDR3 protein. The sample consists of 400,000 or so distinct CDR3 sequences, roughly a quarter of them appearing once. This receptor was taken from a male donor with ankylosing spondylitis. The chain is built from TRBV12-3 or TRBV12-4 and TRBJ1-2, with D possibly matching TRBD1 (5 bases). Sequencing was carried out using blood, either unsorted or a sorted T cell fraction (not recorded which). DNA of the CDR3: TGTGCCAGCAGTTTAGGGGGGAAACGGAACTATGGCTACACCTTC. It specifies CASSLGGKRNYGYTF.